What follows are 31 T cell receptor beta chains derived from one specimen sequenced in a study of blood T cells in healthy people across ages. PCR was performed a second time for 7 to 11 cycles using a sample-barcoded 5' primer and a J-beta primer mix. TCRdb itself ran the 5' RACE reads through MiXCR, one entry per CDR3 protein. Seen here are a few hundred thousand distinct CDR3 sequences, approximately 26% observed once, and the top ten hold over 3.5%. This sample was also put to use in a study of T cells of mothers and their children.

The sequenced sample consisted of blood. Receptors originate from a boy under 10 years old in good health.

This clonotype was counted only a few times. The chain employs TRBV29-1 and TRBJ2-7; the match to TRBD1 covers 7 bases. The ends lost 7 bases at V and 2 bases at J; junction bases unmatched: 11. Germline values: CDR1 SQVTM, CDR2 ANQGSEA. CDR3 length: 14 amino acids. CDR3 region: CSEETGLRTYEQYF. The CDR3 bases are TGCAGCGAGGAGACAGGGCTCCGCACCTACGAGCAGTACTTC.

The chain recombines TRBV6-5 with TRBJ2-3, with a weak D call TRBD1 (6 bases). The CDR3 has 15 amino acids. With 0 bases removed from V and 6 bases from J, the gap between germline ends came to 13 bases. Germline lookup yields CDR1 MNHEY and CDR2 SVGAGI. The CDR3 is CASSYSYGQPDTQYF. In nucleotides, the CDR3 is TGTGCCAGCAGTTACTCCTATGGACAGCCGGATACGCAGTATTTT.

The sample holds a few counts of this clonotype. The chain recombines TRBV2 with TRBJ1-4; D not certain. This CDR3 spans 12 amino acids. Germline assignment: CDR1 SNHLY and CDR2 FYNNEI. V dropped 0 bases and J dropped 10 bases, with 6 bases sitting between them. The CDR3 is CASSEAVRKLFF. In nucleotides, the CDR3 is TGTGCCAGCAGTGAAGCGGTCAGAAAACTGTTTTTT.

Of note for this clonotype: The junction does not match germline at one end; this may be a read error. CDR3 sequence (DNA): TGTGCCGGCAGCGTATCTAGCGGGGGGCACGAAGAGACCCAGTACTTC. Translating it yields CAGSVSSGGHEETQYF. This chain joins TRBV9 and TRBJ2-5, with 11 bases aligning to TRBD2. Germline V gives CDR1 SGDLS, CDR2 YYNGEE. The CDR3 is made up of 16 amino acids. Full variable domain (rest looked up from reference TRBV9 and TRBJ2-5): DSGVTQTPKHLITATGQRVTLRCSPRSGDLSVYWYQQSLDQGLQFLIQYYNGEERAKGNILERFSAQQFPDLHSELNLSSLELGDSALYFCAGSVSSGGHEETQYFGPGTRLLVL.

This chain connects TRBV6-2 or TRBV6-3 to TRBJ2-5, with 10 bases aligning to TRBD2. J gave up 0 bases and V 6 bases, and 13 bases lay outside the gene matches. The germline gives CDR1 MNHEY, CDR2 SVGEGT. The length of the CDR3 is 18 residues. The CDR3 coding sequence is TGTGCCAGCAGCACCGGTCGGACTAGCGGATGGTACCAAGAGACCCAGTACTTC. This translates into CASSTGRTSGWYQETQYF.

The J gene is TRBJ1-4, the V gene TRBV12-3 or TRBV12-4, with a possible D match to TRBD1 (5 bases). The CDR3 extends over 15 amino acids. V was pared by 5 bases and J by 3 bases, with 13 bases between. The CDR3 nucleotides are TGTGCCAGCAGTCCCCGGGGGGTGGCTAATGAAAAACTGTTTTTT. Translating gives CASSPRGVANEKLFF.

This clonotype has only one observation. The genes are TRBV10-3 and TRBJ2-5, with a tentative D call TRBD2 (5 bases). The J call is doubtful: the DNA matches TRBJ2-7 better. This CDR3 is built from 12 residues. The germline V gene encodes CDR1 ENHRY and CDR2 SYGVKD. The CDR3 nucleotides read TGTGCCATCAGTGTTCGAGGGAACGAGCAGTACTTC. Its protein product is CAISVRGNEQYF.

The V and J genes are TRBV20-1 and TRBJ2-7, with 7 bases lining up with TRBD2. Germline CDR1 DFQATT, CDR2 SNEGSKA (reference sequence). This CDR3 is 15 amino acids long. V gave up 2 bases and J gave up 3 bases; unmatched junction bases: 10. The CDR3: CSARSSSGLNYEQYF. As DNA, the CDR3 is TGCAGTGCTAGATCAAGTAGCGGGCTTAACTACGAGCAGTACTTC.

About this clonotype itself: The junction differs from germline at one of its ends, possibly a read error. V and J are TRBV7-9 and TRBJ1-2; TRBD1 aligns across 12 bases. Germline V gene data show CDR1 as SEHNR and CDR2 as FQNEAQ (reference sequence). The length of the CDR3 is 15 residues. The CDR3 region is CSSSYLGQGADGYTF. The CDR3 nucleotides read TGTTCCAGCAGCTATCTGGGACAGGGGGCAGATGGCTACACCTTC. Looking up the rest from reference TRBV7-9 and TRBJ1-2 gives the full variable domain: DTGVSQNPRHKITKRGQNVTFRCDPISEHNRLYWYRQTLGQGPEFLTYFQNEAQLEKSRLLSDRFSAERPKGSFSTLEIQRTEQGDSAMYLCSSSYLGQGADGYTFGSGTRLTVV.

Note on this clonotype: One end of the junction does not line up with germline, which may come from a read error. This chain uses TRBV5-1 with TRBJ1-1; tentative D call: TRBD1 (5 bases). Germline-derived CDR1 and CDR2 are SGHRS and YFSETQ. This CDR3 comprises 15 residues. CDR3: CASRYHGGVGTEAFF. The CDR3 nucleotides are TGCGCCAGCAGGTATCACGGGGGAGTTGGCACTGAAGCCTTCTTT. Full variable domain (remainder filled in from reference TRBV5-1 and TRBJ1-1): KAGVTQTPRYLIKTRGQQVTLSCSPISGHRSVSWYQQTPGQGLQFLFEYFSETQRNKGNFPGRFSGRQFSNSRSEMNVSTLELGDSALYLCASRYHGGVGTEAFFGQGTRLTVV.

This clonotype was observed at least ten times. The chain employs TRBV6-4 and TRBJ2-1; 11 bases line up with TRBD2. Germline V gives CDR1 MRHNA, CDR2 SNTAGT. V was clipped by 7 bases and J by 4 bases; unmatched bases: 6. This CDR3 region has 15 residues. The CDR3 bases are TGTGCCAGCACCCAACTAGCGGGAGCATACAATGAGCAGTTCTTC. It encodes CASTQLAGAYNEQFF.

CDR3 amino acids: CASHGTEDSGETQYF. CDR3 coding DNA: TGTGCCAGCCACGGGACAGAGGATTCGGGAGAGACCCAGTACTTC. The V and J genes are TRBV21-1 and TRBJ2-5; the table's D call, TRBD1, was not checked against the DNA. TRBV21-1 is shown as a pseudogene. This CDR3 is 15 amino acids long.

This clonotype was observed a few times. This chain uses TRBV20-1 with TRBJ2-7, with D possibly matching TRBD1 (6 bases). Per the germline V gene, CDR1 is DFQATT and CDR2 is SNEGSKA (reference sequence). The CDR3 totals 14 residues. V lost 3 bases to trimming and J lost 9 bases, with 21 bases between them. The chain's CDR3 is CSASPGDGNLAQYF. The CDR3 nucleotides read TGCAGTGCTAGTCCAGGGGACGGTAACCTCGCGCAGTACTTC.

The gene calls are TRBV3-1 and TRBJ1-1; D not certain. The ends were cut back, 1 base at V and 7 bases at J, with 13 bases in the middle. CDR3 length equals 14 residues. CDR1 is LGHDT, CDR2 YNNKEL, per germline (reference sequence). CDR3 residues: CASSQGRVRIEAFF. The CDR3 coding sequence is TGTGCCAGCAGCCAAGGAAGGGTACGAATTGAAGCTTTCTTT.

The chain carries TRBV4-2 and TRBJ2-2; TRBD2 matches 14 bases. The CDR3 contains 17 residues. Germline V gives CDR1 LGHNA, CDR2 YNFKEQ. J lost 7 bases, V lost 5 bases, and 9 bases had no gene match. The CDR3 DNA reads TGTGCCAGCAGCTCCCGACTAGCGGGGGGGCAAGGCGGGGAGCTGTTTTTT. Encoded protein: CASSSRLAGGQGGELFF.

This sequence joins TRBV20-1 and TRBJ1-2, with D possibly matching TRBD1 (5 bases). Trimming took off 4 bases at V and 6 bases at J, with 15 bases between the two ends. The CDR3 runs 13 residues. Germline-derived CDR1 and CDR2 are DFQATT and SNEGSKA (reference sequence). The CDR3 here is CSATGGAQNGYTF. The CDR3 DNA sequence: TGCAGTGCTACGGGGGGAGCTCAGAATGGCTACACCTTC.

In regard to this clonotype: Germline and junction disagree at one end, which may indicate a read error. The V gene is TRBV18, the J gene TRBJ2-5; D gene uncertain. The CDR3 extends over 15 amino acids. Germline values: CDR1 KGHSH, CDR2 LQKENI. The DNA of the CDR3 is TGTGCCGGCTCACCGACCGGTGCTTGGGCCGAGACCCAGTACTTC. Translation gives CAGSPTGAWAETQYF.

The chain recombines TRBV20-1 with TRBJ1-4; the match to TRBD1 covers 10 bases. The germline gives CDR1 DFQATT, CDR2 SNEGSKA (reference sequence). CDR3 size: 13 residues. Trimming took 3 bases from V and 7 from J; bases not matched to a gene: 2. The CDR3 region is CSARGQGTEKLFF. CDR3 DNA sequence: TGCAGTGCTAGGGGACAGGGGACTGAAAAACTGTTTTTT.

The chain is built from TRBV4-3 and TRBJ1-4; weak D call: TRBD1 (5 bases). This CDR3 is 17 amino acids long. CDR1 LGHNA and CDR2 YSLEER come from the germline V gene. V lost 1 base, J lost 1 base, and 13 bases lay in between. The CDR3 DNA reads as TGCGCCAGCAGCCAAGCAGGGAGATGCTTAACTAATGAAAAACTGTTTTTT. This encodes CASSQAGRCLTNEKLFF.

The chain uses TRBV19 and TRBJ1-1; 8 bases agree with TRBD1. Germline trimming cut 7 bases from V and 7 bases from J; bases unmatched to any gene: 14. Germline assignment: CDR1 LNHDA and CDR2 SQIVND (reference sequence). This CDR3 contains 15 residues. CDR3 in amino acids: CASIPLTGGADEAFF. CDR3 sequence (DNA): TGTGCCAGTATCCCCTTAACAGGGGGAGCGGATGAAGCTTTCTTT.

The rearrangement joins TRBV9 to TRBJ1-5; D is ambiguous. The CDR3 extends over 13 amino acids. Germline lookup yields CDR1 SGDLS and CDR2 YYNGEE. V dropped 0 bases and J dropped 4 bases, with 5 bases sitting between them. As DNA, the CDR3 is TGTGCCAGCAGCGTAGGAACAAATCAGCCCCAGCATTTT. Residues: CASSVGTNQPQHF.

The chain is built from TRBV7-9 and TRBJ2-2, with 7 bases fitting TRBD1. The CDR3 runs 14 residues. Germline loops: CDR1 SEHNR, CDR2 FQNEAQ (reference sequence). V lost 5 bases to trimming and J lost 4 bases; unmatched junction nucleotides: 4. The CDR3 protein is CASSPQGITGELFF. For the CDR3, the DNA is TGTGCCAGCAGCCCACAGGGGATCACCGGGGAGCTGTTTTTT. The full variable domain, in which reference TRBV7-9 and TRBJ2-2 provide the parts outside the CDR3, is DTGVSQNPRHKITKRGQNVTFRCDPISEHNRLYWYRQTLGQGPEFLTYFQNEAQLEKSRLLSDRFSAERPKGSFSTLEIQRTEQGDSAMYLCASSPQGITGELFFGEGSRLTVL.

The V call is TRBV20-1, the J call TRBJ2-7, with D perhaps being TRBD1 or TRBD2 (6 bases each). V was cut by 3 bases and J by 5 bases, with 20 bases left in between. Per the germline V gene, CDR1 is DFQATT and CDR2 is SNEGSKA (reference sequence). This CDR3 is 15 amino acids long. The CDR3 region has the DNA TGCAGTGCTAGGGAACAGGGACTTTTCAGGAACGAGCAGTACTTC. Amino acid sequence: CSAREQGLFRNEQYF.

The V gene is TRBV29-1, the J gene TRBJ2-6, with TRBD2 as a possible D gene (6 bases). From germline, CDR1 is SQVTM and CDR2 ANQGSEA. The CDR3 covers 17 residues. V was clipped by 3 bases and J by 0 bases, with 15 bases between them. The CDR3 region has the DNA TGCAGCGTTGAGGTTGGCGAGGGAGGCTCTGGGGCCAACGTCCTGACTTTC. Translation: CSVEVGEGGSGANVLTF.

This clonotype was recorded a few times. The chain has TRBV6-6 and TRBJ2-5; 10 bases match TRBD2. Trimming cost V 7 bases and J 10 bases; bases outside gene matches: 12. Germline V gives CDR1 MNHNY, CDR2 SVGAGI (reference sequence). This CDR3 comprises 14 residues. The CDR3 DNA reads as TGTGCCAGCAAGTTGAGCGGACTAGCGGACCTCCAGTACTTC. Translating it yields CASKLSGLADLQYF.

This clonotype was seen more than once but under ten times. The chain has TRBV20-1 and TRBJ2-1; 9 nucleotides align to TRBD2. J gave up 6 bases and V 1 base, and 16 bases lay outside the gene matches. The CDR3 sequence is 18 residues long. Germline loops: CDR1 DFQATT, CDR2 SNEGSKA (reference sequence). The DNA of the CDR3 is TGCAGTGCTAGAGGCGATGGTAGCGGGAGCCCTGCGAGCAATGAGCAGTTCTTC. Encoded protein: CSARGDGSGSPASNEQFF.

This clonotype was recorded a few times. The CDR3 region has the DNA TGTGCCAGTAGTATGGGCGGCAGCAACAATGAGCAGTTCTTC. Protein: CASSMGGSNNEQFF. V and J are TRBV19 and TRBJ2-1; the D is unclear. Germline-derived CDR1 and CDR2 are LNHDA and SQIVND (reference sequence). This CDR3 has 14 residues. Trimming removed 3 bases from V and 5 bases from J, with 11 bases in between.

This chain connects TRBV27 to TRBJ1-1, with 8 bases aligning to TRBD1. V lost 8 bases, J lost 1 base, and 6 bases stayed unmatched. The CDR3 consists of 14 residues. Germline assignment: CDR1 MNHEY and CDR2 SMNVEV (reference sequence). This chain's CDR3 is CASRPTGANTEAFF. The CDR3 DNA follows: TGTGCCAGCCGACCGACAGGGGCGAACACTGAAGCTTTCTTT.

Ten or more counts support this clonotype. The V and J genes are TRBV4-1 and TRBJ1-1; D is undetermined. The CDR3 consists of 13 residues. The germline V gene encodes CDR1 MGHRA and CDR2 YSYEKL. Trimming removed 9 bases at V and 0 bases at J, with 11 bases between. CDR3 amino acids: CASRRELNTEAFF. The CDR3 nucleotides are TGCGCCAGTAGGAGGGAGCTGAACACTGAAGCTTTCTTT.

This clonotype has only one observation. The chain couples TRBV10-1 to TRBJ2-7, with D tentatively TRBD1 (5 bases). There are 12 residues in the CDR3. V lost 4 bases to trimming and J lost 2 bases, with 6 bases between them. CDR1 is WNHNN, CDR2 SYGVQD, per germline (reference sequence). The CDR3 DNA sequence: TGCGCCAGCAGTGCGACAGCCTACGAGCAGTACTTC. Translation gives CASSATAYEQYF.

Concerning this clonotype itself: This CDR3 is missing its conserved last phenylalanine or tryptophan, likely due to a read error. Because the CDR3's place on the DNA is in doubt, the DNA is left out and the CDR3 is given as listed by TCRdb. The chain uses TRBV12-3 or TRBV12-4 and TRBJ2-3; the table's D call, TRBD2, was not checked against the DNA. Counting both end residues, the CDR3 totals 15 amino acids. This chain's CDR3 is CASSLASGSTDTQYS.